This TCR beta chain was found in a study of early T cells in non-severe SARS-CoV-2 infection (dated by TCRdb to 2020 to 2022). Context from the whole study: Because TCR sequencing relied on bulk RNA taken from unsorted whole blood, pairing of alpha and beta chains was not possible.

Set within a cohort of healthcare workers in London, UK, this nested case-control study involved weekly PCR testing of nasopharyngeal swabs along with blood sampling. Healthcare workers were recruited during the week of the UK lockdown, between 23 and 31 March 2020, and followed weekly for up to about 15 weeks. The library was prepared using 5' RACE. Sequencing relied on a NextSeq 500. In the TCR library protocol, unique molecular identifiers were attached to individual cDNA molecules to correct for PCR bias and sequencing error. Both TCR alpha and beta chains were sequenced, and tight co-correlation was observed between alpha and beta sequence abundances in each sample. The original methods were these. Decombinator V4 was used to perform V gene, J gene and CDR3 annotation of TCR sequences. Expanded TCRs were defined as changing significantly between any two time points under a Poisson model with p below 0.0001. TCR abundances were normalised to the total number of TCRs sequenced per sample and expressed as counts per million. TRAV1-2 paired with TRAJ12, TRAJ20 or TRAJ33 defined MAIT TCRs, while TRAV10 paired with TRAJ18 defined iNKT TCRs. VDJdb, accessed on 1 November 2021, was searched for TCRs annotated for CMV, EBV and SARS-CoV-2, and TCRs annotated for more than one antigen were excluded. Starting from the raw public reads, TCRdb applied fastp trimming at Q25, assembled clones with MiXCR and retained in-frame beta chains. Rows are unified per CDR3 protein, each entry keeping the most common DNA and genes. The V and J calls were not made by the authors but by TCRdb's processing. This sample comprises roughly 56,000 distinct CDR3 sequences, 12% of them detected only once. The ten largest make up around 9.9% of the sample.

This clonotype was counted many times. Its antigen remains undetermined. Per-base quality was not reported, and no clone a single base away is much larger than it. Overall results and qualifications from the work: VDJdb matching was skewed toward anti-spike CD8 responses and likely underestimated virus-specific expansions by missing private and CD4 specificities.

Inclusive of the bounding cysteine and phenylalanine, the CDR3 is 13 residues long. CDR3 DNA is the only sequence kept; it has 39 bases, read in frame from the first base. V is trimmed back by 3 bases and J by 4 bases, and the junction contains 0 bases that no gene match accounts for. The sequence was obtained from an adult who was a healthcare worker with PCR-confirmed SARS-CoV-2 infection or an uninfected control (not recorded which). The V and J genes are TRBV12-3 or TRBV12-4 and TRBJ2-3, with 8 bases aligning to TRBD2. The sample comprised whole blood. The DNA sequence is given as TGTGCCAGCAGTTTTAGCGGGGCAGATACGCAGTATTTT. Translated, it reads CASSFSGADTQYF.